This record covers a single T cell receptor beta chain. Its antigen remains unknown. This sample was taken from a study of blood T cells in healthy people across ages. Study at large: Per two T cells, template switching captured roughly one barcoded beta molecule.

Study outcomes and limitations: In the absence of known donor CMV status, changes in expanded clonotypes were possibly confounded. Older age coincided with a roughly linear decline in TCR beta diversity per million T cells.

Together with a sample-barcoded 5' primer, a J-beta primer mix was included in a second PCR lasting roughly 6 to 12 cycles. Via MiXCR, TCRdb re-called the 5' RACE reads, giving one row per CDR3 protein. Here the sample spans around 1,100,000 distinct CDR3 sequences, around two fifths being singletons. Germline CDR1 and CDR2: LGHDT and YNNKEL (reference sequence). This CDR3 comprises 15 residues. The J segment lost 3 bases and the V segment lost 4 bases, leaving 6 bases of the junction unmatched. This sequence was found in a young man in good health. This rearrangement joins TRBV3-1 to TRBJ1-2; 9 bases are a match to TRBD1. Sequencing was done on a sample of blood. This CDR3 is CASSRIDRGDYGYTF. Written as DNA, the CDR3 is TGTGCCAGCAGCCGAATCGACAGGGGGGACTATGGCTACACCTTC.